The present TCR beta chain was sequenced within a study of T cell changes during pregnancy in multiple sclerosis. Germline loops: CDR1 MDHEN, CDR2 SYDVKM. The CDR3 totals 13 residues. Trimming stripped 6 bases from V and 5 bases from J, with 13 bases between. Generated by immunoSEQ multiplex PCR, the TCRdb table keeps only in-frame clones and is missing some. The sample has around 100,000 clones, about 90% seen once. The V gene is TRBV28, the J gene TRBJ2-5; D is unresolved. Here the sequenced sample was peripheral blood, taken after pregnancy. The TCR sequence derives from a female donor with multiple sclerosis, enrolled in a pregnancy study. DNA of the CDR3: TGTGCCAGCAGAGTCATCGACGGGGAGACCCAGTACTTC. This encodes CASRVIDGETQYF. Together with reference TRBV28 and TRBJ2-5, the CDR3 gives the full variable domain: DVKVTQSSRYLVKRTGEKVFLECVQDMDHENMFWYRQDPGLGLRLIYFSYDVKMKEKGDIPEGYSVSREKKERFSLILESASTNQTSMYLCASRVIDGETQYFGPGTRLLVL.